The clone carrying this TCR beta chain was observed many times. Its antigen is currently unknown. These gene names are mouse names. The CDR3 goes on 4 residues after the read ends, and that part is filled in from the germline J gene. The data were obtained in a study of CD8+ T cells in alopecia areata. The wider study: Grafted skin came from C3H/HeJ donors with spontaneous alopecia (roughly 6-13 months old) and was placed on approximately 7-11-week-old female C3H/HeJ mice. Findings of the study overall: TCRs were shared less clearly across patients than in mice, possibly for HLA-related reasons. Besides other cells, scalp samples also yield sequences of resident alphabeta T cells from normal skin. Clonality in lesional scalp, especially alopecia totalis/universalis, exceeded that of normal scalp.

This CDR3 has 15 amino acids. CDR1 is MSHET, CDR2 SYDVDS, per germline. V lost 5 bases, J lost 3 bases, and 14 bases lay in between. The authors extracted RNA and reverse transcribed it into cDNA as the sequencing template. Measured with immunoSEQ multiplex PCR; TCRdb has only the in-frame clones, and not every one. This sample carries about 6,000 clones, none of them present only once. Separation of pooled cutaneous lymph node cells was by sorting with CD4, CD8alpha, NKG2D, NKG2ACE and other markers. The origin of this receptor is a C3H/HeJ mouse with alopecia areata. The mice in this strain carry MHC haplotype H2-k. Sequencing was performed on CD8+ T cells sorted from a lymph node. This sequence joins TRBV29 and TRBJ2-1; possible D gene TRBD1, 8 bases. The CDR3 region is CASSVYRGGYAEQFF. CDR3 bases read: TGTGCTAGCAGTGTCTACAGGGGGGGCTATGCT.